The clone carrying this TCR beta chain appeared a few times. The data stem from a study of blood T cell repertoires in COVID-19. Overall study: In each case, the material was cDNA or gDNA derived from T cells, B-cell-depleted T cells, or PBMCs.

Germline lookup yields CDR1 GTSNPN and CDR2 SVGIG (reference sequence). There are 15 residues in the CDR3. V shed 4 bases and J shed 1 base, with 16 bases lying between them. Per the original data handling: How many nucleated cells were present was estimated from reference gene primer amplification. The table came from immunoSEQ multiplex PCR; TCRdb's copy has only in-frame clones and leaves some out. The DNA was the basis for D and trimming; V, J and clone size are from that table. The sample contains hundreds of thousands of clones, about 90% of which appear only once. Seattle participants joined during active infection and were tracked over time.

This clonotype was sampled from a woman aged 50 to 65 with COVID-19, enrolled during active disease. The chain links TRBV30 to TRBJ1-1; tentatively, D is TRBD1 (5 bases). The sample consisted of peripheral blood. The CDR3 bases are TGTGCCTGGACCTCCAAGGGGACTGGGAACACTGAAGCTTTCTTT. Translated, it gives CAWTSKGTGNTEAFF.